The count of the clone carrying this T cell receptor beta chain is one. The data were produced by immunoSEQ multiplex PCR, yet TCRdb's version contains in-frame clones alone and is incomplete. The table records roughly 220,000 clones, roughly four fifths of them present only once. This sample is drawn from a study of blood T cell repertoires in COVID-19. As for the study in general: Nucleic acid was either cDNA or gDNA, and it came from T cells, B-cell-depleted T cells, or PBMCs.

After removal of 2 bases from V and 10 bases from J, the junction contained 11 bases not matched to a gene. Germline V gives CDR1 SGHTA, CDR2 FQGNSA. The CDR3 totals 15 residues. This sequence joins TRBV7-2 and TRBJ1-1, with 9 bases fitting TRBD1. Sequenced material: peripheral blood. This receptor was taken from a woman at least 80 years old with COVID-19, enrolled during active disease. The CDR3 DNA is TGTGCCAGCAGCTTAACTCCCCCGCCGACAGGGGGAGCTTTCTTT. Protein: CASSLTPPPTGGAFF.